This TCR beta chain was sequenced during a study of T cell responses to AZD1222 COVID-19 vaccine. The data were produced by immunoSEQ multiplex PCR, yet TCRdb's version contains in-frame clones alone and is incomplete. This sample has approximately 90,000 clones, with 75% to 90% found just once. The study, taken as a whole, reports: The repertoires were collected only after the peak T cell response. Donors were chiefly white British, with a greater number of females, and clonal diversity was perhaps underestimated.

As for this clone: Its antigen is as yet unknown.

This clonotype was sampled from an adult who received the AZD1222 COVID-19 vaccine. The sequences come from peripheral blood, collected 28 days after the second AZD1222 dose.

DNA of the CDR3: TGTGCCACCAGCAGGGACCGACAGGGACAAGATACGCAGTATTTT. Amino acid sequence: CATSRDRQGQDTQYF. The chain has TRBV15 and TRBJ2-3; 7 positions match TRBD1. J gave up 5 bases and V 3 bases, and 8 bases lay outside the gene matches. The germline gives CDR1 LNHNV, CDR2 YYDKDF (reference sequence). The CDR3 has 15 residues. Full variable domain (outside the CDR3, taken from reference TRBV15 and TRBJ2-3): DAMVIQNPRYQVTQFGKPVTLSCSQTLNHNVMYWYQQKSSQAPKLLFHYYDKDFNNEADTPDNFQSRRPNTSFCFLDIRSPGLGDTAMYLCATSRDRQGQDTQYFGPGTRLTVL.